This T cell receptor (beta chain) stems from a study of vaccination effects on CD4 cells after COVID-19 (dated 2022 in TCRdb). With regard to the full study: Participants received two doses of either the BNT162b2 or the mRNA-1273 mRNA SARS-CoV-2 vaccine. SARS-CoV-2 spike-specific CD4+ TCR repertoires were compared before and after mRNA vaccination in COVID-19 convalescent patients and in infection-naive vaccine recipients. A total of 9 to 11 COVID-19 convalescent patients and several SARS-CoV-2-naive healthy vaccine recipients were included in the full study. Cultures from other donors in the study were sequenced with the Oncomine TCR Beta short-read assay on an Illumina iSeq 100.

Library preparation employed the immunoSEQ multiplex PCR assay. DNA from the cultured and isolated CD4+ T cells underwent TCR beta CDR3 sequencing. In the original analysis: Non-productive TCR sequences were removed, reads were trimmed to the CDR3 region, and CDR3s of at least 7 amino acids were retained. The MANAFEST web app was used to pick out antigen-specific clonotypes by comparing their expansion in peptide wells with that in reference cultures. To count as positive, a clone had to show expansion at FDR<0.05 compared with the reference and with all other wells, an odds ratio above 5, and a frequency above 0.1% in two replicate wells. A clonotype was defined as cross-reactive if the clonotype was significantly expanded both in SARS-CoV-2 spike wells and in at least one common cold coronavirus spike condition. Using the stringdist R package, CDR3 similarity was measured by Levenshtein distance, and unrooted trees were constructed with ape in R 3.6.1. Here the immuneACCESS table is served through TCRdb, limited to in-frame sequences with V and J called. Missing clones are a known gap in these copies; in checked studies unresolved V genes cover under half, and the rest lacks a known reason. The DNA gave D and trimming, while V, J and clone size come from that table. The sample has tens of thousands of clones on record, around 86% of them singletons. The ten largest clones capture about 2.6% of the sample.

Regarding this clone: The target of this receptor is not known. Base qualities are not at hand, and no much larger clone is one base apart.

The investigation overall reported the following: In healthy vaccine recipients, vaccine-induced clones were almost all SARS-CoV-2 mono-reactive, with only 1 of 255 cross-reactive with common cold coronaviruses. At late post-vaccination timepoints, both infection-induced and vaccine-induced clones showed marked clonal contraction, consistent with waning T cell responses. The study was limited by a small number of convalescent patients and lacked early post-infection timepoints.

The ViraFEST assay stimulated PBMC with viral peptide pools and then used TCR sequencing to identify antigen-specific CD4+ T cell clonotypes by expansion. After about 9 days of culture, CD4+ T cells were isolated with the EasySep CD4+ T cell isolation kit. Healthy vaccine recipients had no prior SARS-CoV-2 infection, confirmed by negative nucleocapsid antibodies before and after vaccination. Some 1.9 million PBMC per well were cultured with 9 to 10 ug/ml peptides in IMDM containing around 5.3% human AB serum, approximately 10 IU/ml IL-2 and gentamicin. Half of the culture medium was replaced with fresh IL-2-containing medium on days 3 and 7. Unless noted otherwise, every peptide stimulation condition was grown in triplicate wells. Using Ficoll-Paque Plus gradient centrifugation, PBMC were separated from whole blood and then either used fresh or cryopreserved at -140C. Overlapping peptide pools spanned the spike proteins of SARS-CoV-2 and the common cold coronaviruses HCoV-NL63, HCoV-OC43 and HCoV-229E. The QIAamp micro DNA kit was used to extract genomic DNA from the cultured CD4+ T cells.

CDR1 and CDR2, per the germline V gene, are WSHSY and SAAADI. The CDR3 runs 15 residues from the cysteine to the phenylalanine. The kept DNA is CDR3 alone, 45 bases in frame from the first base. Trimming leaves V shorter by 4 bases and J shorter by 4 bases, with the junction holding 4 bases beyond the gene matches. The chain joins TRBV10-2 to TRBJ2-1; 10 nucleotides in the junction match TRBD1. The receptor comes from a human donor who received a COVID-19 vaccine. The sample consisted of CD4+ T cells from PBMCs cultured with HCoV-229E spike peptides, taken before COVID-19 vaccination. In light of the paper, this sample's cell subset or site label describes: HCoV-229E spike overlapping peptide pool stimulation. The CDR3 amino acid sequence is: CASSGGDRGYNEQFF. The DNA is TGCGCCAGCAGTGGAGGGGACAGGGGATACAATGAGCAGTTCTTC.